This TCR beta chain appears in the sequencing data of a study of identical twins. Overall study results and limits: The study drew conclusions from cross-sectional statistical analysis, not from following the same donors. In zero-insertion analyses, partial confounding could arise from invariant MAIT and iNKT cells. Alpha sequences that were out-of-frame and twin-shared showed an excess of low generation probability.

To note about this clonotype: The antigen is undetermined.

TCRdb recomputed calls from the 5' RACE reads with MiXCR, one row per CDR3 protein. Among roughly 1,500,000 distinct CDR3 sequences, around a third were seen once, and the ten largest hold about 0.27%. This CDR3 contains 16 residues. V dropped 6 bases and J dropped 6; count of bases not matched to a gene: 14. Per germline, CDR1 MGHRA and CDR2 YSYEKL. The J gene is TRBJ2-4, the V gene TRBV4-1; 7 bases fit TRBD2. The source is a newborn girl in good health. Sequencing used cord blood. CDR3: CASRYTLTRERNIQYF. CDR3 coding DNA: TGCGCCAGCAGATACACCCTTACGCGGGAGAGAAACATTCAGTACTTC.